Listed below are T cell receptor beta chains from one sample, sequenced in a study of shared clonotypes between healthy human individuals. TCRdb's copy holds only in-frame clones and misses some; the assay was immunoSEQ multiplex PCR. The sample holds 660,000 or so clones, 95% to 97% seen once. Sequencing was done on a sample of naive CD8+ T cells sorted from blood. These receptors were taken from a woman aged 30 to 39 in good health. CDR3s include the opening cysteine and the closing phenylalanine or tryptophan. D genes are given only for firm matches. Only part of the rows carry a size: once, few, many, or a class if the clone is expanded.

TRBJ1-4 | TRBV29-1 | once | NA | TGCAGCGTTGCCGAGCCGGGACACCCTACTAATGAAAAACTGTTTTTT | CSVAEPGHPTNEKLFF
TRBJ1-4 | TRBV2 | NA | NA | TGTGCCAGCGCGGATGAAAAACTGTTTTTT | CASADEKLFF
TRBJ2-1 | TRBV7-6 | NA | TRBD1 | TGTGCCAGCAGCCGGGACAGGGCGGCGGGAGAGGAGCAGTTCTTC | CASSRDRAAGEEQFF
TRBJ2-1 | TRBV5-1 | NA | NA | TGCGCCAGCAGCTTGGCCTCAGCGTGGGAGCAGTTCTTC | CASSLASAWEQFF
TRBJ2-3 | TRBV10-3 | NA | NA | TGTGCCATCAGTGATAGGGGCCCAGGGGAGAATGGGGCTAGCACAGATACGCAGTATTTT | CAISDRGPGENGASTDTQYF
TRBJ1-5 | TRBV5-8 | NA | NA | TGTGCCAGCAGCTTGGCCACGGGGGCCTATAGCAATCAGCCCCAGCATTTT | CASSLATGAYSNQPQHF
TRBJ1-5 | TRBV19 | NA | NA | TGTGCCAGTAGTATTTATTACTCGGGGGGGTCCTCTCAGCCCCAGCATTTT | CASSIYYSGGSSQPQHF
TRBJ2-7 | TRBV7-6 | NA | TRBD2 | TGTGCCAGCAGCTTAGATCTAGCGGGAGGGTTGTACGAGCAGTACTTC | CASSLDLAGGLYEQYF
TRBJ1-2 | TRBV19 | once | NA | TGTGCCAGTAGTTACACAGGGAGCGGCTACACCTTC | CASSYTGSGYTF
TRBJ2-2 | TRBV7-9 | NA | NA | TGTGCCAGCAGCTTAGGAAAAGGGGTGGTAGCGGCCACCGGGGAGCTGTTTTTT | CASSLGKGVVAATGELFF
TRBJ2-2 | TRBV15 | NA | TRBD2 | TGTGCCACCAGCAGAGATCCGGTGGGGGGACTAGGCAACACCGGGGAGCTGTTTTTT | CATSRDPVGGLGNTGELFF
TRBJ2-7 | TRBV7-9 | NA | TRBD2 | TGTGCCAGCAGCCAAGGAGCGGCGGGGGCCTACGAGCAGTACTTC | CASSQGAAGAYEQYF
TRBJ2-7 | TRBV19 | NA | NA | TGTGCCAGTAGCGGGCGGTACGAGCAGTACTTC | CASSGRYEQYF
TRBJ1-2 | TRBV28 | NA | NA | TGTGCCAGCAGTTTTGGGACACTTTATGGCTACACCTTC | CASSFGTLYGYTF
TRBJ1-5 | TRBV28 | NA | NA | TGTGCCAGCGGAAGAAGGGGACTGGGCAATCAGCCCCAGCATTTT | CASGRRGLGNQPQHF
TRBJ2-7 | TRBV4-1 | NA | TRBD1 | TGCGCCAGCAGTCATCGGACAGGAACCTACGAGCAGTACTTC | CASSHRTGTYEQYF